This T cell receptor beta chain was obtained from a study of identical twins listed by TCRdb under 2016. In terms of the full investigation: TCR alpha and beta repertoires from monozygotic twins, unrelated adults of various ages and cord blood were deep-sequenced to test whether fetal clonotypes persist. Replicate twin experiments were performed at different times using different library preparation protocols to rule out contamination.

Library preparation employed 5' RACE. Sequenced using an Illumina HiSeq 2000. A universal primer binding site was added through template switching, and the final cDNA carried a unique molecular identifier so that TCR cDNA molecules could be counted accurately. First-strand cDNA for TCR alpha and beta chains was synthesized from specific primers in the conserved constant-segment region. Each cDNA library was double barcoded, with a SMART-Mk sample barcode plus Illumina barcodes, to control for contamination. Two successive PCR steps introduced TruSeq adapter sequences along with Illumina sample barcodes. Sequencing of the TCR alpha and beta cDNA libraries was done on the Illumina HiSeq platform using custom primers. The original pipeline was this. MiGEC was used to process raw reads and extract unique molecular identifiers, and MiXCR was used to find CDR3 positions. Recombination models were inferred per individual with the repgenHMM and IGoR tools using an EM algorithm. The analysis of shared clonotypes was done with the tcR package in R, with sharing normalized by the product of cloneset sizes. To study raw recombination without the effects of thymic and clonal selection, out-of-frame nonproductive sequences were analyzed. The raw public data were reprocessed by TCRdb itself: fastp quality trimming at Q25, MiXCR clonotype calling, in-frame beta chains only. For every CDR3 protein sequence, its rows merge into one entry that carries the most common genes and DNA. The V and J calls were determined by TCRdb, not by the authors. For this sample the table gives fewer than 500,000 distinct CDR3 sequences, of which 20% to 30% were detected only once. Of the sample, around 3% falls within the top ten clones.

Beyond this particular receptor, the publication reports: Invariant T cells such as MAIT and iNKT could partly confound zero-insertion analyses, though diverse VJ usage argued against this for most clonotypes. The excess sharing between twins in beta out-of-frame sequences was weaker because fewer shared sequences reduced the signal-to-noise ratio. Compared with coincidental sharing between unrelated individuals, out-of-frame TCR alpha sequences shared between twins had an excess of sequences with low generation probability. Because the same donors could not be followed over many years, conclusions were based on cross-sectional statistical analysis. In monozygotic twins, out-of-frame TCR alpha sharing was systematically underestimated by recombination models, although the models agreed with sharing between unrelated individuals. Fewer insertions were carried by abundant cord blood beta clonotypes; a weaker similar trend was observed in young adult naive repertoires, while no such trend was observed in memory repertoires.

All donors were healthy Caucasians. The twin cohort consisted of three pairs of female monozygotic twins, all aged about 18 to 29 years. Positive isolation kits from Invitrogen were used to isolate CD4+ and CD8+ T cell populations. The germline V gene yields SGHRS for CDR1 and YFSETQ for CDR2. V and J are truncated by 6 bases and 0 bases respectively, leaving an intervening sequence of 7 bases. Inclusive of the bounding cysteine and phenylalanine, the CDR3 is 14 residues long. Here the CDR3 DNA is all that survives: 42 bases in frame from base 1. This clonotype was detected once. Its recognized antigen is unknown. One base away there is no much larger clone; base qualities are not given. This sample was also put to use in a study of T cells expressing NK-cell markers. The second publication reports: About 8 donors provided sorted CD3+CD56+NKG2C+, CD3+CD56+NKG2C- and CD3+CD56-NKG2C+ T-cell subsets, whose TCR beta-chain repertoires were profiled. Among the eight sequenced donors, only one was HCMV-seronegative, while the other seven were HCMV-seropositive. In several experiments an anti-gammadeltaTCR antibody was added to restrict sorting to alphabetaTCR-expressing T cells. In more than 5 donors, the dominant CD3+CD56+NKG2C+ clonotypes were found to rank among the top 10 CD8+ clonotypes and to make up roughly 1.0-7.0% of CD8+ T cells. Those dominant clonotypes were again the most abundant among CD3+CD56-NKG2C+ cells in a handful of donors, at roughly 25-65%. Whether the expanded NKG2C-expressing T cell clones were specific for HCMV antigens remained unclear. The eight sequenced donors were randomly selected healthy volunteers, three men and five women. To determine HCMV serostatus, a commercial ELISA kit was used to detect HCMV-specific IgG in serum. Reads were demultiplexed and grouped by UMI with MIGEC, and clonotypes were assembled and quantified with MiTCR. To exclude erroneous sequences, any TCR cDNA sequence not supported by at least two reads was discarded. The tcR package was used for downstream repertoire analysis, and clonotypes were matched across fractions by CDR3 nucleotide sequence plus V segment. VDJmatch was used to annotate antigen specificity against VDJdb, with one amino acid substitution in CDR3 permitted.

The sequenced sample was CD4+ T cells sorted from blood. The V gene is TRBV5-1 and the J gene is TRBJ2-6; the D gene assignment is ambiguous. This sequence was found in a woman younger than 30 in good health. The DNA is TGCGCCAGCACGGCGAGCTCTGGGGCCAACGTCCTGACTTTC. Translated, it gives CASTASSGANVLTF. The variable domain in full, with residues beyond the CDR3 obtained from the reference TRBV5-1 and TRBJ2-6 genes, is KAGVTQTPRYLIKTRGQQVTLSCSPISGHRSVSWYQQTPGQGLQFLFEYFSETQRNKGNFPGRFSGRQFSNSRSEMNVSTLELGDSALYLCASTASSGANVLTFGAGSRLTVL.